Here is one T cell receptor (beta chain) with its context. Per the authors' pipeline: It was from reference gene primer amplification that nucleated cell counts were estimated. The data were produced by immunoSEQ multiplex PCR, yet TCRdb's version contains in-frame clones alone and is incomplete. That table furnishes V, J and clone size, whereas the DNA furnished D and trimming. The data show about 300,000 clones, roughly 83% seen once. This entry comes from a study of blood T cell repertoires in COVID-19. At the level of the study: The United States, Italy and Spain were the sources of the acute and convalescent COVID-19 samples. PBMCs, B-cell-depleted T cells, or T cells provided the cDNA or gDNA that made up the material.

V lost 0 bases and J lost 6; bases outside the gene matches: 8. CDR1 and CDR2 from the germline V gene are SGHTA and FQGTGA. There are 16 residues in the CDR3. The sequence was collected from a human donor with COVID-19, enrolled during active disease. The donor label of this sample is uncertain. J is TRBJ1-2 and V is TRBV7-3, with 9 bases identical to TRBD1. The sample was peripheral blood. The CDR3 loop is CASSLTRQGGTDGYTF. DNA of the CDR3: TGTGCCAGCAGCTTAACTCGACAGGGGGGTACGGATGGCTACACCTTC.